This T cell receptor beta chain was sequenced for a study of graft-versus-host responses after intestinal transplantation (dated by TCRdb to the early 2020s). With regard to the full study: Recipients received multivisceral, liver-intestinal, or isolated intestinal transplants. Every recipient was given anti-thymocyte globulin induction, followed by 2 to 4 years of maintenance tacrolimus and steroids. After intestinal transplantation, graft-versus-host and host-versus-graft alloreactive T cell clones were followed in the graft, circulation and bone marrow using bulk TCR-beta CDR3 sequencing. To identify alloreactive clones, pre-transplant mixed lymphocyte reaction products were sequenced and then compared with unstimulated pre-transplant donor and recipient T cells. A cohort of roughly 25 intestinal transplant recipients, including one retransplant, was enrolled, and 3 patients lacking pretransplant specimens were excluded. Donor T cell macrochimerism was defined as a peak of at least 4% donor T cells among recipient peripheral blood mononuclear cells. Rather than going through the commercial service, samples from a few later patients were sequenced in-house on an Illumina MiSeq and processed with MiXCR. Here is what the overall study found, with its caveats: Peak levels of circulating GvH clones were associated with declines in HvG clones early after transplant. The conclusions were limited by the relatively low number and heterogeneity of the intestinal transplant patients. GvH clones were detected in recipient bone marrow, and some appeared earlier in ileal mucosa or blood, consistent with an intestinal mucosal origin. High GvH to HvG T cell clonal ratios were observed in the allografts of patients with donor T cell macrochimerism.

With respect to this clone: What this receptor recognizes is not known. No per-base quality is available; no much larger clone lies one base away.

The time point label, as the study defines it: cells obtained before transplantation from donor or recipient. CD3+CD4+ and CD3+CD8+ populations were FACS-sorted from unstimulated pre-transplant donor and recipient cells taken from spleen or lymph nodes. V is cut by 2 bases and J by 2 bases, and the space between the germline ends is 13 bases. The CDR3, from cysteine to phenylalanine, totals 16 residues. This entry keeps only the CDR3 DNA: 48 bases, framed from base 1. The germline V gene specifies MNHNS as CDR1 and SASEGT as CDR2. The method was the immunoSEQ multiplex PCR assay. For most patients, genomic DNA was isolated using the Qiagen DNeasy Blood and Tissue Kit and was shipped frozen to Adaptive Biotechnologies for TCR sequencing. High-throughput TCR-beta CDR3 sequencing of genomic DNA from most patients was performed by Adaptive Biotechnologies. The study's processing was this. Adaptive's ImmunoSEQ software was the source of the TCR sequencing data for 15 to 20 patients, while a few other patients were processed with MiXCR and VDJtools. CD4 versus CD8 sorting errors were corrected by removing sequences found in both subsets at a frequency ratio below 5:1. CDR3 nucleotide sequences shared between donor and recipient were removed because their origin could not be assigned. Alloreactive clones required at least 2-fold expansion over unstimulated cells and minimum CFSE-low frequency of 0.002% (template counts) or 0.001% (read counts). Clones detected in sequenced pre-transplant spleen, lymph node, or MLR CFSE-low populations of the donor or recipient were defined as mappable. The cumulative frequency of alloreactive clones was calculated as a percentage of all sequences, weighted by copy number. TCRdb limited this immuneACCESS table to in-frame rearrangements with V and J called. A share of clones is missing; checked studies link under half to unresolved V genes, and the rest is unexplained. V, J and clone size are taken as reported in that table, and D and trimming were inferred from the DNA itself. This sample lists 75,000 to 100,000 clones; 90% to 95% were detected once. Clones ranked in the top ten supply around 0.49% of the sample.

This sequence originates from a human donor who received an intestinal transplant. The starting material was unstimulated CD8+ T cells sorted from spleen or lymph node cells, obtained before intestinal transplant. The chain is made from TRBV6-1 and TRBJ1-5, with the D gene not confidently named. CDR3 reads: CASSEYAQSGNQPQHF. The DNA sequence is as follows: TGTGCCAGCAGTGAATACGCCCAGAGCGGCAATCAGCCCCAGCATTTT.